Shown below are 13 T cell receptor beta chains from a single sample sequenced in a study of blood T cell repertoires in COVID-19. Sequenced by immunoSEQ multiplex PCR; TCRdb stores in-frame clones only, minus some. This sample has 350,000 to 500,000 clones, with about 88% found just once. The sequencing input was PBMCs or T cells enriched from blood (not recorded which). These receptors were obtained from a young woman who had been exposed to COVID-19.

V gene TRBV30 combines with J gene TRBJ2-6, with D perhaps matching TRBD1 (6 bases). Trimming took off 3 bases at V and 0 bases at J, with 30 bases between the two ends. Germline V gives CDR1 GTSNPN, CDR2 SVGIG (reference sequence). The CDR3 runs to 22 residues. CDR3 DNA sequence: TGTGCCTGGAGCGTCGCCTCCCATCTCAGGGACATTGGGACCTCTGGGGCCAACGTCCTGACTTTC. Translated: CAWSVASHLRDIGTSGANVLTF.

The chain is built from TRBV27 and TRBJ1-1, with TRBD1 matching over 9 bases. The CDR3 loop spans 13 amino acids. From germline, CDR1 is MNHEY and CDR2 SMNVEV (reference sequence). V was clipped by 10 bases and J by 4 bases; unmatched bases: 7. The CDR3 DNA is TGTGCCACCCTAACAGGGGGCCTCACTGAAGCTTTCTTT. Translation: CATLTGGLTEAFF.

The rearrangement uses TRBV5-4 and TRBJ1-1; D might be TRBD1 (5 bases). Trimming shortened V by 0 bases and J by 0 bases, and 18 bases separated the two germline ends. CDR1 SGHNT and CDR2 YYREEE come from the germline V gene (reference sequence). The CDR3 length is 18 residues. The CDR3 DNA sequence: TGTGCCAGCAGCTTGGCGGGGGGTCAGGGAGGTATGAACACTGAAGCTTTCTTT. Its translation is CASSLAGGQGGMNTEAFF.

Written as DNA, the CDR3 is TGTGCCAGCAGTCCGGGACAGCAGAGGGGTGGCTACACCTTC. Its protein is CASSPGQQRGGYTF. V gene TRBV7-9 combines with J gene TRBJ1-2; 7 positions match TRBD1. The V gene's germline CDR1 is SEHNR and CDR2 FQNEAQ (reference sequence). The CDR3 runs to 14 residues. Trimming cost V 6 bases and J 7 bases; bases outside gene matches: 11.

The chain has TRBV7-8 and TRBJ2-3, with TRBD2 identical over 8 bases. V shed 5 bases and J 0 bases; nucleotides not matched to a gene: 13. There are 18 residues in the CDR3. Germline V CDR1 and CDR2: SGHVS, FQNEAQ. The CDR3 region is CASSPRLAGGFSTDTQYF. The CDR3 DNA sequence: TGTGCCAGCAGCCCCAGGCTAGCGGGTGGGTTTAGCACAGATACGCAGTATTTT.

This CDR3 reads CASSPGLAGPLGNEQFF. CDR3 in DNA: TGTGCCAGCTCACCCGGACTAGCGGGACCCCTCGGGAATGAGCAGTTCTTC. The chain combines TRBV18 with TRBJ2-1; 12 bases line up with TRBD2. CDR3 length equals 17 residues. After removal of 3 bases from V and 7 bases from J, the junction contained 10 bases not matched to a gene. Germline CDR1 and CDR2: KGHSH and LQKENI.

This rearrangement joins TRBV19 to TRBJ2-6; D may be TRBD1 (6 bases). This CDR3 contains 16 residues. V was trimmed by 3 bases and J by 0 bases, leaving 9 bases between them. Looked up from germline, CDR1 is LNHDA and CDR2 is SQIVND (reference sequence). The CDR3 nucleotides are TGTGCCAGTAGTATGGGACACATCTCTGGGGCCAACGTCCTGACTTTC. The encoded protein is CASSMGHISGANVLTF.

CDR3 in amino acids: CSVLALAGGSYNEQFF. For the CDR3, the DNA is TGCAGCGTTCTCGCTCTAGCGGGGGGCTCCTACAATGAGCAGTTCTTC. The chain has TRBV29-1 and TRBJ2-1, with 11 bases aligning to TRBD2. The CDR3 has 16 amino acids. The V gene end was trimmed by 5 bases and the J gene end by 0 bases; junction bases not matched to a gene: 6. CDR1 and CDR2 from the germline V gene are SQVTM and ANQGSEA.

CDR3 in DNA: TGCGCCAGCAGCTTGCAGGGGTACATGACTTCCATGGAGACCCAGTACTTC. The encoded protein is CASSLQGYMTSMETQYF. The chain has TRBV5-1 and TRBJ2-5; D perhaps matches TRBD1 (6 bases). The V gene lost 1 base and the J gene lost 5 bases, with 21 bases spanning the gap. The CDR3 length is 17 residues. Germline loops: CDR1 SGHRS, CDR2 YFSETQ.

The rearrangement joins TRBV5-6 to TRBJ1-1, with 10 bases matching TRBD1. This CDR3 region has 15 residues. Per germline, CDR1 SGHDT and CDR2 YYEEEE. J lost 4 bases, V lost 0 bases, and 3 bases had no gene match. The DNA for the CDR3 is TGTGCCAGCAGCTTGGAGACAGGGGGCGGCACTGAAGCTTTCTTT. It is translated as CASSLETGGGTEAFF.

This clone was recorded once. V and J are TRBV5-6 and TRBJ2-5; 7 bases are a match to TRBD2. The V gene's germline CDR1 is SGHDT and CDR2 YYEEEE. V gave up 4 bases and J gave up 5 bases; unmatched junction bases: 11. This CDR3 comprises 15 residues. CDR3 DNA: TGTGCCAGCAGCCCGGGACTTTCCGGGGGGGAGACCCAGTACTTC. Its protein is CASSPGLSGGETQYF.

The chain recombines TRBV7-8 with TRBJ1-1, with TRBD1 as a possible D gene (6 bases). Germline values: CDR1 SGHVS, CDR2 FQNEAQ. The V end was cut by 5 bases, the J end by 1 base, with 11 bases between. This CDR3 is 14 amino acids long. CDR3 sequence reads: CASSRQEPNTEAFF. The CDR3 DNA is TGTGCCAGCAGCCGACAGGAACCGAACACTGAAGCTTTCTTT.

The DNA of the CDR3 is TGTGCCAGCAGCACAACAGGTTTGGTTGATGGCTACACCTTC. It translates to CASSTTGLVDGYTF. The chain employs TRBV5-6 and TRBJ1-2, with a possible D match to TRBD1 (5 bases). The V gene lost 4 bases and the J gene lost 6 bases, with 16 bases spanning the gap. The germline CDR1 and CDR2 sequences are SGHDT and YYEEEE. The CDR3 spans 14 residues.